Listed here are 15 T cell receptor beta chains from one sample, sequenced in a study of spatial heterogeneity in lung cancer. Using its own MiXCR run on the 5' RACE reads, TCRdb lists one record per CDR3 protein. The table has tens of thousands of distinct CDR3 sequences, roughly 7.2% seen once; the top ten hold 29%. Time point reported: sample taken at primary tumor resection. Sequencing used PBMCs, obtained at surgery. These receptors were obtained from a female donor with early-stage non-small cell lung cancer.

This clonotype was seen repeatedly, ten times or more. The genes are TRBV10-3 and TRBJ2-7; D not resolved. V lost 3 bases and J 5 bases, leaving 5 bases between the germline ends. Germline CDR1 and CDR2: ENHRY and SYGVKD. The CDR3 has 11 amino acids. CDR3: CAISEFDEQYF. CDR3 sequence (DNA): TGTGCCATCAGTGAATTCGACGAGCAGTACTTC.

The J gene is TRBJ2-4, the V gene TRBV20-1, with 7 bases fitting TRBD2. The V gene end was trimmed by 3 bases and the J gene end by 9 bases; junction bases not matched to a gene: 11. The CDR3 is made up of 14 amino acids. Germline lookup yields CDR1 DFQATT and CDR2 SNEGSKA (reference sequence). This CDR3 reads CSASDGAGDGIQYF. Written as DNA, the CDR3 is TGCAGTGCTAGTGACGGGGCGGGAGACGGCATTCAGTACTTC.

This clonotype turned up a few times. The rearrangement links TRBV12-3 or TRBV12-4 to TRBJ2-7; D possibly matches TRBD1 or TRBD2 (5 bases each). This CDR3 is built from 14 residues. V gave up 3 bases and J gave up 2 bases, with 11 bases separating them. DNA of the CDR3: TGTGCCAGCAGTTTCCCGGGACGGACCTACGAGCAGTACTTC. Amino acids: CASSFPGRTYEQYF.

This clonotype came up many times. The rearrangement uses TRBV15 and TRBJ2-1; maybe TRBD1 (5 bases). Germline V gives CDR1 LNHNV, CDR2 YYDKDF (reference sequence). This CDR3 contains 13 residues. Trimming took off 5 bases at V and 2 bases at J, with 7 bases between the two ends. Written as DNA, the CDR3 is TGTGCCACCAGCTCAGGGCCCTACAATGAGCAGTTCTTC. It yields the protein CATSSGPYNEQFF. The full variable domain, with the rest looked up from reference TRBV15 and TRBJ2-1, is DAMVIQNPRYQVTQFGKPVTLSCSQTLNHNVMYWYQQKSSQAPKLLFHYYDKDFNNEADTPDNFQSRRPNTSFCFLDIRSPGLGDTAMYLCATSSGPYNEQFFGPGTRLTVL.

This clonotype was seen more than once but under ten times. V gene TRBV6-2 or TRBV6-3 combines with J gene TRBJ2-3; D is possibly TRBD2 (6 bases). With 7 bases removed from V and 3 bases from J, the gap between germline ends came to 11 bases. The CDR3 covers 13 residues. Looked up from germline, CDR1 is MNHEY and CDR2 is SVGEGT. The DNA for the CDR3 is TGTGCCAGCATCGGAGGGATTACAGATACGCAGTATTTT. The encoded protein is CASIGGITDTQYF.

This clonotype was seen ten or more times. The CDR3 DNA follows: TGCAGCGTCCAGACCGGGACAGCCTACGAGCAGTACTTC. Its protein product is CSVQTGTAYEQYF. The chain joins TRBV29-1 to TRBJ2-7; 7 nucleotides line up with TRBD1. The germline gives CDR1 SQVTM, CDR2 ANQGSEA. The V and J ends lost 6 bases and 2 bases, in that order; junction bases with no gene match: 7. The length of the CDR3 is 13 residues.

This clonotype came up many times. This rearrangement joins TRBV19 to TRBJ2-4; 8 bases are a match to TRBD2. V shed 5 bases and J 9 bases; nucleotides not matched to a gene: 6. CDR3 length: 13 amino acids. CDR1 and CDR2 from the germline V gene are LNHDA and SQIVND (reference sequence). The CDR3 DNA is TGTGCCAGTAGTGTGGGGACTAGGAGCATTCAGTACTTC. Its translation: CASSVGTRSIQYF.

This clonotype was counted ten times or more. V and J are TRBV13 and TRBJ2-7, with 7 nucleotides matching TRBD1. Germline CDR1 reads PRHDT; CDR2 reads FYEKMQ (reference sequence). The CDR3 spans 14 residues. V dropped 8 bases and J dropped 4; count of bases not matched to a gene: 11. The CDR3 region has the DNA TGTGCCAGCGCTAATACAGGGGTTAGGTACGAGCAGTACTTC. This gives the protein CASANTGVRYEQYF. The full variable domain, completed using reference TRBV13 and TRBJ2-7, is AAGVIQSPRHLIKEKRETATLKCYPIPRHDTVYWYQQGPGQDPQFLISFYEKMQSDKGSIPDRFSAQQFSDYHSELNMSSLELGDSALYFCASANTGVRYEQYFGPGTRLTVT.

There are many counts of this clonotype. The CDR3 reads CASSEGPTAGDTQYF. CDR3 nucleotides: TGTGCCAGCAGCGAGGGGCCCACCGCCGGAGATACGCAGTATTTT. This chain links TRBV9 with TRBJ2-3; maybe TRBD1 (5 bases). Germline lookup yields CDR1 SGDLS and CDR2 YYNGEE. The CDR3 runs to 15 residues. Trimming left V 3 bases short and J 5 bases short, with 16 bases between. Supplemented by reference TRBV9 and TRBJ2-3, the full variable domain reads DSGVTQTPKHLITATGQRVTLRCSPRSGDLSVYWYQQSLDQGLQFLIQYYNGEERAKGNILERFSAQQFPDLHSELNLSSLELGDSALYFCASSEGPTAGDTQYFGPGTRLTVL.

For the CDR3, the DNA is TGTGCCAGTAGTGACTCGGCCCCAGCCTCTGGAAACACCATATATTTT. It specifies CASSDSAPASGNTIYF. The rearrangement uses TRBV19 and TRBJ1-3; D is ambiguous. The germline CDR1 and CDR2 sequences are LNHDA and SQIVND (reference sequence). The CDR3 runs to 16 residues. The V end lost 5 bases, the J end lost 0 bases, and 14 bases lay between the germline ends.

This clonotype was counted ten times or more. The chain couples TRBV20-1 to TRBJ2-7; a weak D match, TRBD1 (5 bases). The CDR3 is made up of 13 amino acids. V was clipped by 0 bases and J by 6 bases, with 12 bases between them. Germline V CDR1 and CDR2: DFQATT, SNEGSKA (reference sequence). In nucleotides, the CDR3 is TGCAGTGCTAGAGATACCAGGGAACGCGAGCAGTACTTC. This sequence encodes CSARDTREREQYF.

This clonotype was observed at least ten times. The rearrangement joins TRBV7-6 to TRBJ2-3, with 7 bases fitting TRBD2. The V gene's germline CDR1 is SGHVS and CDR2 FNYEAQ. The CDR3 totals 16 residues. V lost 1 base, J lost 3 bases, and 7 bases stayed unmatched. This CDR3 is CASSLGRGRITDTQYF. As DNA, the CDR3 is TGTGCCAGCAGCTTAGGCCGCGGGAGAATAACAGATACGCAGTATTTT.

This clonotype was counted many times. The chain couples TRBV12-3 or TRBV12-4 to TRBJ2-1; the match to TRBD2 covers 8 bases. V gave up 1 base and J gave up 4 bases; unmatched junction bases: 9. The CDR3 runs to 17 residues. The CDR3 here is CASSLGSWVAGYNEQFF. For the CDR3, the DNA is TGTGCCAGCAGTTTAGGATCGTGGGTAGCGGGGTACAATGAGCAGTTCTTC.

This clonotype was detected ten times or more. V and J are TRBV20-1 and TRBJ2-2; TRBD2 aligns across 8 bases. CDR1 DFQATT and CDR2 SNEGSKA come from the germline V gene (reference sequence). This CDR3 has 18 amino acids. Germline trimming cut 5 bases from V and 4 bases from J; bases unmatched to any gene: 18. Written as DNA, the CDR3 is TGCAGTGCTTTCCCCCTCAAGCGGGGGTTAGCGGGCACCGGGGAGCTGTTTTTT. It codes for CSAFPLKRGLAGTGELFF.

In its sample, this clonotype was seen many times. The CDR3 is CASSKLAGNTGELFF. DNA for the CDR3: TGTGCCAGCAGCAAACTAGCGGGGAACACCGGGGAGCTGTTTTTT. This chain uses TRBV5-6 with TRBJ2-2; 9 nucleotides line up with TRBD2. V was pared by 4 bases and J by 1 base, with 2 bases of the junction left unmatched. CDR1 is SGHDT and CDR2 is YYEEEE in the germline V gene. The CDR3 is 15 residues long.